This TCR beta chain was found in a study of regulatory T cells in long-lasting Graves disease (dated by TCRdb to about 2021). Regarding the complete study: Persistent Graves' disease meant more than 5 years of antithyroid drug treatment with TSH receptor autoantibodies that stayed positive. Patients with persistent Graves' disease were compared with patients with newly diagnosed Graves' disease using TCR sequencing and RNA sequencing of peripheral blood. The study took place in China and was registered as a clinical trial. A total of around 35 samples were covered by TCR sequencing, comprising around 13 persistent and some 20 newly diagnosed Graves' disease patients. Antithyroid drugs had been taken for 8.5 to 12 years on average by persistent Graves' disease patients in the clinical cohort. Results and caveats for the whole study, not just this receptor: Sequencing and analysis were limited to the TCR beta chain. More public clonotypes were shared among persistent patients (fewer than 3,000) than among newly diagnosed patients (966). The small sample size was acknowledged by the authors as a limitation that may reduce accuracy. Preferential use of TRBV28, TRBJ1-2 and TRBJ2-5 was observed in persistent disease, whereas TRBV20-1 and TRBJ2-1 were favored in newly diagnosed disease. Peripheral blood alone was examined, since thyroid tissue, which constituted the primary lesion, could not be accessed. Lower TCR Shannon entropy and fewer highly expanded clones were observed in persistent Graves' disease patients than in newly diagnosed patients, which suggested clonal expansion.

The CDR3, from cysteine to phenylalanine, totals 15 residues. This entry keeps only the CDR3 DNA: 45 bases, framed from base 1. V is cut back by 5 bases and J by 3 bases, with 7 bases in the junction unmatched. Reading the germline V gene gives CDR1 SNHLY and CDR2 FYNNEI. This clonotype has ten or more counts. This clone's antigen is unknown. No much larger clonotype is one base removed from it; base qualities were not supplied. Libraries were prepared through multiplex PCR. The reads were generated on an Illumina HiSeq 4000. To build TCR beta libraries, CDR3 regions were amplified by Arm-PCR using iRepertoire HTBI primers. Gel purification was performed on PCR products prior to sequencing. The authors' analysis ran thus. A total of around 59 TRBV and 14 TRBJ segments were identified across samples and were used for gene usage analysis of CDR3 amino acid clonotypes. COPE and FqMerger were used to merge filtered high-quality paired reads into contigs. BLAST was used to align contigs to IMGT TRBV, TRBD and TRBJ reference genes, with CDR3 defined following IMGT. Any clonotype with a frequency above 0.1% was classified as a highly expanded clone. Shannon entropy was used to measure repertoire diversity, and the Gini coefficient was used to measure V-J evenness. A clonotype was considered public if more than one individual shared it. TCRdb took the public reads, trimmed them with fastp at Q25, ran MiXCR for clone calling and kept in-frame beta chains. CDR3 protein sequences are deduplicated, and each keeps its most common genes and DNA. The V and J calls, along with clone size, are taken from TCRdb and not from the paper's own processing. The sample contains 400,000 or so distinct CDR3 sequences, 20% to 30% of them found a single time. Together, the top ten hold roughly 30% of the sample.

Per the publication, the time point label means: persistent/refractory GD, antithyroid drugs over 5 years with positive TRAb. For both TCR sequencing and RNA sequencing, RNA was extracted from PBMCs in TRIzol. The diagnosis of Graves' disease followed American Thyroid Association guidelines. The patients came from an endocrinology department in Xi'an, China. Each patient gave 8.5 to 9.5 milliliters of peripheral blood, collected in an EDTA anticoagulant tube. Ficoll Paque Plus density gradient separation was used to isolate PBMCs, and no further T cell sorting was performed. An Agilent 2100 Bioanalyzer and agarose gel were used to check RNA quality, while a NanoDrop 2000 measured RNA concentration.

This clonotype originated in a female donor with Graves disease. Here the chain combines TRBV2 and TRBJ2-7, with 10 bases matching TRBD2. This specimen consisted of peripheral blood mononuclear cells (PBMCs), obtained when the disease was refractory, from a patient treated with antithyroid drugs. CDR3 sequence: CASSQEVAGGYEQYF. The nucleotide sequence is given as TGTGCCAGCAGTCAGGAAGTAGCGGGAGGCTACGAGCAGTACTTC.